The 3 T cell receptor beta chains below come from one sample, sequenced in a study of T cells in Graves' hyperthyroidism and ophthalmopathy. Authors of the study amplified TCR beta CDR3 regions from RNA transcripts. The HTBI primer set served for first-round RT-PCR of the TCR CDR3. TCRdb processed the multiplex PCR reads anew with MiXCR; each CDR3 protein has one entry. This sample has roughly 420,000 distinct CDR3 sequences, with 15% to 17% found just once. Sequencing was done on a sample of blood. The receptors were gathered from a woman aged 18 to 35 with Graves' hyperthyroidism.

J is TRBJ2-3 and V is TRBV27; 11 bases fit TRBD2. The CDR3 runs 18 residues. Germline-derived CDR1 and CDR2 are MNHEY and SMNVEV (reference sequence). Trimming removed 4 bases from V and 2 bases from J; junction bases left unmatched: 11. The CDR3 here is CASSSSPLSGGDTDTQYF. The CDR3 DNA sequence: TGTGCCAGCAGTTCCTCCCCCCTTAGCGGGGGGGACACAGATACGCAGTATTTT.

The chain links TRBV24-1 to TRBJ1-1; no definite D call. Germline assignment: CDR1 KGHDR and CDR2 SFDVKD. This CDR3 comprises 13 residues. Trimming left V 3 bases short and J 1 base short, with 5 bases between. The CDR3 here is CATSDIQNTEAFF. For the CDR3, the DNA is TGTGCCACCAGTGATATTCAGAACACTGAAGCTTTCTTT.

V usage is TRBV6-1 and J usage is TRBJ1-5; TRBD1 aligns across 7 bases. Trimming took 4 bases from V and 1 from J; bases not matched to a gene: 7. Germline assignment: CDR1 MNHNS and CDR2 SASEGT. The CDR3 extends over 16 amino acids. CDR3 nucleotide sequence: TGTGCCAGCAGTGTACAGGGGATAGGAAGCAATCAGCCCCAGCATTTT. Its translation is CASSVQGIGSNQPQHF.